This T cell receptor beta chain is drawn from a study of Graves' ophthalmopathy and Graves' hyperthyroidism. This clonotype was seen just once. From RNA, the CDR3 regions of TCR beta chains were amplified and sequenced. After a first-round RT-PCR with HTBI primers, a second-round multiplex PCR was run. TCRdb called the multiplex PCR reads again in MiXCR, with one record for every CDR3 protein. The sample has 1 million to 1.3 million distinct CDR3 sequences, about two fifths seen once. V lost 1 base to trimming and J lost 5 bases, with 15 bases between them. The germline V gene encodes CDR1 SGHRS and CDR2 YFSETQ. The CDR3 sequence is 16 residues long.

The rearrangement links TRBV5-1 to TRBJ2-2, with D perhaps matching TRBD1 or TRBD2 (6 bases each). The clonotype comes from an adult man with Graves' hyperthyroidism. The specimen was peripheral blood or thyroid tissue (not recorded which). CDR3 loop: CASSLMGGYLTGELFF. CDR3 nucleotides: TGCGCCAGCAGCTTGATGGGGGGCTATCTTACCGGGGAGCTGTTTTTT.